This T cell receptor (beta chain) was identified in a study of blood T cell repertoires in COVID-19. Generated by immunoSEQ multiplex PCR, the TCRdb table keeps only in-frame clones and is missing some. The sample yields 150,000 to 200,000 clones, roughly nine tenths seen once. The CDR3 is 14 amino acids. Losses at the gene ends were 4 bases for V and 7 bases for J; bases not matched to a gene: 6. Per the germline V gene, CDR1 is MNHEY and CDR2 is SVGEGT. The chain links TRBV6-2 or TRBV6-3 to TRBJ2-7; 11 positions match TRBD1. The specimen was peripheral blood. This TCR came from a woman between 70 and 85 years old with acute or convalescent COVID-19. The chain's CDR3 is CASSFGQGAFEQYF. The CDR3 nucleotides are TGTGCCAGCAGTTTCGGACAGGGGGCGTTTGAGCAGTACTTC.